Listed here is a single TCR beta chain. An end of the junction differs from the germline gene, which may be a read error. Produced via immunoSEQ multiplex PCR; TCRdb's table is partial and in-frame only. The sample has about 74,000 clones; 70% to 90% are singletons. The sample is drawn from a study of control samples from healthy donors and cancer patients. The CDR3 runs to 13 residues. Germline loops: CDR1 SNHLY, CDR2 FYNNEI. This clonotype was sampled from a woman between 45 and 65 years old in good health. The gene calls are TRBV2 and TRBJ1-4; TRBD1 is a possible D gene (6 bases). Sample: blood. DNA for the CDR3: TGTGCCAGCAGTGATTCTCCGGGGACAACTCCAATTTTT. It encodes CASSDSPGTTPIF. Based on the CDR3 plus reference TRBV2 and TRBJ1-4, the full variable domain is EPEVTQTPSHQVTQMGQEVILRCVPISNHLYFYWYRQILGQKVEFLVSFYNNEISEKSEIFDDQFSVERPDGSNFTLKIRSTKLEDSAMYFCASSDSPGTTPIFGSGTQLSVL.